This T cell receptor beta chain was captured in a study of T cell clusters in autoimmune cytopenias. TRB was amplified by touch-down multiplex PCR, primer pools A and B combined. TCRdb reanalyzed the multiplex PCR reads and collapses them to one entry per CDR3 protein, without DNA. The table for this sample gives about 2,200 distinct CDR3 sequences. This clonotype is labeled medium-sized based on frequency. Roughly 38,000 genome equivalents of blood DNA were amplified for TRB. CDR3 length equals 15 residues. The rearrangement uses TRBV12-3 or TRBV12-4 and TRBJ2-6. The sequencing input was peripheral blood. The TCR sequence derives from a human donor with an autoimmune cytopenia or autoimmune hepatitis (not recorded which). The CDR3 is CASSLQASGANVLTF.